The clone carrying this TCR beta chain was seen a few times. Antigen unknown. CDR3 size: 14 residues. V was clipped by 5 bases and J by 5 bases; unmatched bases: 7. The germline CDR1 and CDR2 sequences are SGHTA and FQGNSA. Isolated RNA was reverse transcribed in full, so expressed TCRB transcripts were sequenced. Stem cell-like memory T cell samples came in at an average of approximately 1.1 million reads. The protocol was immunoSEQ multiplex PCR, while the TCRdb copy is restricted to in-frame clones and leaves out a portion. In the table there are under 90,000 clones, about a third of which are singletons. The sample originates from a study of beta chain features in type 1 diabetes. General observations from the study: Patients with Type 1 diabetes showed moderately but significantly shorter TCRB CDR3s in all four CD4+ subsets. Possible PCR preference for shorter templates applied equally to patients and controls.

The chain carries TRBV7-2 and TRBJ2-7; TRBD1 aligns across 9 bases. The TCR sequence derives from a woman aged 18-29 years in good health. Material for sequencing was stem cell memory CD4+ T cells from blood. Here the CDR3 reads CASSLGTGRNEQYF. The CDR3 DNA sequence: TGTGCCAGCAGCCTCGGGACAGGGAGGAACGAGCAGTACTTC. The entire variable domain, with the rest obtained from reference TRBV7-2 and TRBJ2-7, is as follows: GAGVSQSPSNKVTEKGKDVELRCDPISGHTALYWYRQSLGQGLEFLIYFQGNSAPDKSGLPSDRFSAERTGGSVSTLTIQRTQQEDSAVYLCASSLGTGRNEQYFGPGTRLTVT.